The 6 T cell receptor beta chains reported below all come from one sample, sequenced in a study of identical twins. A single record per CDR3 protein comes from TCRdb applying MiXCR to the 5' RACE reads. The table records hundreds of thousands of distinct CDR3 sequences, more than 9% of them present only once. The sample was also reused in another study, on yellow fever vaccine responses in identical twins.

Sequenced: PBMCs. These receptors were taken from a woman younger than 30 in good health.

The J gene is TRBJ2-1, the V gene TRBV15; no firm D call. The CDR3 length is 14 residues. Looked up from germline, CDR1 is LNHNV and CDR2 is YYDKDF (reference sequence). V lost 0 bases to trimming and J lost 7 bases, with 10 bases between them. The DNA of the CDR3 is TGTGCCACCAGCAGAGATCCCAGGCTTAATGAGCAGTTCTTC. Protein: CATSRDPRLNEQFF. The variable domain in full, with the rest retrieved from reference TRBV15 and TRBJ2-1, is DAMVIQNPRYQVTQFGKPVTLSCSQTLNHNVMYWYQQKSSQAPKLLFHYYDKDFNNEADTPDNFQSRRPNTSFCFLDIRSPGLGDTAMYLCATSRDPRLNEQFFGPGTRLTVL.

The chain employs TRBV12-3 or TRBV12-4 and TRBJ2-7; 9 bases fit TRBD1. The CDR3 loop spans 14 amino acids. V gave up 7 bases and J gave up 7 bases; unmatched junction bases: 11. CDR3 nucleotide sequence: TGTGCCAGCACCCTCGCCGGGACAGGGAGGGAGCAGTACTTC. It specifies CASTLAGTGREQYF.

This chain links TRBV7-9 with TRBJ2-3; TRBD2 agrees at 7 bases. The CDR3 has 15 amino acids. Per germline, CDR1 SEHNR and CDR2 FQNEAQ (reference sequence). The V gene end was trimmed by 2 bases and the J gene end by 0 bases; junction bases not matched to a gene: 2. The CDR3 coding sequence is TGTGCCAGCAGCTTACCTAGCGGAAGCACAGATACGCAGTATTTT. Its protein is CASSLPSGSTDTQYF.

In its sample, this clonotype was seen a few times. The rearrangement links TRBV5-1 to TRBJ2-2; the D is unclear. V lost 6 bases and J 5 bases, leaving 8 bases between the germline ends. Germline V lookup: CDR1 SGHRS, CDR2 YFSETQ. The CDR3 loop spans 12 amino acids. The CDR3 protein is CASKSATGELFF. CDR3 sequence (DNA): TGCGCCAGCAAGTCAGCAACCGGGGAGCTGTTTTTT.

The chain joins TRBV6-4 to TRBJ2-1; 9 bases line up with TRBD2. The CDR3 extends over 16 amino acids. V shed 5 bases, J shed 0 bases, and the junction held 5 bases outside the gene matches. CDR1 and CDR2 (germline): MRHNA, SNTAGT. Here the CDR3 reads CASSSHSGGSYNEQFF. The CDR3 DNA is TGTGCCAGCAGTTCCCATAGCGGGGGCTCCTACAATGAGCAGTTCTTC.

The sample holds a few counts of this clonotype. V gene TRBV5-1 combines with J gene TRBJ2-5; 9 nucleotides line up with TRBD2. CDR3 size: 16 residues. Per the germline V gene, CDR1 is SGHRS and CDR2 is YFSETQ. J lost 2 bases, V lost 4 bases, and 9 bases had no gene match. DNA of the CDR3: TGCGCCAGCAGCCCTGGAAGACTAGCGGAACAAGAGACCCAGTACTTC. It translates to CASSPGRLAEQETQYF.